The 23 T cell receptor beta chains listed next were all sequenced from one sample in a study of T cells in Graves' hyperthyroidism and ophthalmopathy. Amplification yielded TCR beta CDR3 regions, with RNA transcripts as the source. Carried out on the TCR CDR3, a first-round RT-PCR used the HTBI primer set. TCRdb reanalysed the multiplex PCR reads using MiXCR and keeps one entry per CDR3 protein. The sample holds 300,000 to 350,000 distinct CDR3 sequences, around a fifth seen once. Sequenced: blood. The receptors were gathered from a woman aged 45-59 years with Graves' hyperthyroidism.

This clonotype was seen ten or more times. This chain uses TRBV28 with TRBJ2-1; 7 nucleotides line up with TRBD2. The CDR3 totals 15 residues. The germline V gene encodes CDR1 MDHEN and CDR2 SYDVKM. Trimming removed 7 bases from V and 4 bases from J; junction bases left unmatched: 10. The CDR3 bases are TGTGCCAGCACGGGGGGTAGCGGGCGATACAATGAGCAGTTCTTC. Amino acids: CASTGGSGRYNEQFF.

A word on this clonotype: A much larger clone is a single base away; this may be a read error. The chain carries TRBV28 and TRBJ2-1; weak D call: TRBD1 (6 bases). This CDR3 is built from 14 residues. Germline CDR1 MDHEN, CDR2 SYDVKM. CDR3 sequence reads: CVSSLLDRYNEQFF. The CDR3 DNA follows: TGTGTCAGCAGTCTGTTGGACAGATACAATGAGCAGTTCTTC.

This chain joins TRBV27 and TRBJ1-1, with TRBD1 matching over 7 bases. The CDR3 contains 20 residues. After removal of 8 bases from V and 3 bases from J, the junction contained 27 bases not matched to a gene. Germline V gene data show CDR1 as MNHEY and CDR2 as SMNVEV (reference sequence). The CDR3 protein is CASRKTPPGGRGGGDTEAFF. The CDR3 DNA follows: TGTGCCAGCCGTAAAACTCCGCCCGGGGGCAGGGGGGGAGGAGACACTGAAGCTTTCTTT.

The sample holds many counts of this clonotype. The chain has TRBV7-9 and TRBJ1-1; TRBD1 matches 8 bases. The trim removed 4 bases at V and 6 bases at J, leaving 7 bases unmatched. The CDR3 extends over 14 amino acids. Germline V gene data show CDR1 as SEHNR and CDR2 as FQNEAQ (reference sequence). Here the CDR3 reads CASSSQGDGAEAFF. The CDR3 DNA reads as TGTGCCAGCAGCTCACAGGGGGATGGGGCTGAAGCTTTCTTT.

This clonotype was seen more than once but under ten times. The chain is built from TRBV2 and TRBJ1-1; possibly TRBD1 for D (5 bases). This CDR3 spans 14 amino acids. The germline V gene encodes CDR1 SNHLY and CDR2 FYNNEI. Trimming shortened V by 8 bases and J by 0 bases, and 13 bases separated the two germline ends. In nucleotides, the CDR3 is TGTGCCAGCGGCCCGGGACGGGTGAACACTGAAGCTTTCTTT. Its protein is CASGPGRVNTEAFF.

At least ten counts were recorded for this clonotype. CDR3 sequence (DNA): TGTGCCAGCAGGGCGGGGGTTAGCACAGATACGCAGTATTTT. Translation: CASRAGVSTDTQYF. The genes are TRBV11-1 and TRBJ2-3; 7 positions match TRBD2. The CDR3 is 14 residues long. V shed 6 bases, J shed 0 bases, and the junction held 3 bases outside the gene matches. Germline lookup yields CDR1 SGHAT and CDR2 FQDESV (reference sequence).

The chain links TRBV5-8 to TRBJ1-4; unclear D gene. Trimming left V 4 bases short and J 2 bases short, with 9 bases between. Germline V gene data show CDR1 as SGHTS and CDR2 as YDEGEE. The CDR3 spans 14 residues. This chain's CDR3 is CASSTGPTNEKLFF. The CDR3, as DNA: TGTGCCAGCAGCACCGGGCCTACTAATGAAAAACTGTTTTTT.

For this clonotype: It may be a read error: a sequence one base away is much more abundant. Because the CDR3 is missing its conserved closing phenylalanine or tryptophan, this is likely a read error. The rearrangement uses TRBV5-5 and TRBJ1-5; no clear D gene. The V gene lost 4 bases and the J gene lost 4 bases, with 9 bases spanning the gap. The CDR3 is 13 residues long. CDR1 is SGHKS, CDR2 YYEKEE, per germline (reference sequence). The CDR3 loop reads CASSIVPNQPQHS. The DNA of the CDR3 is TGTGCCAGCAGCATTGTGCCGAATCAGCCCCAGCATTCT.

The chain combines TRBV12-3 or TRBV12-4 with TRBJ2-3, with 11 bases lining up with TRBD2. The CDR3 spans 15 residues. V shed 5 bases and J 4 bases; nucleotides not matched to a gene: 5. As DNA, the CDR3 is TGTGCCAGCAGTGCTAGCGGGAGGCTAGCAGATACGCAGTATTTT. It yields the protein CASSASGRLADTQYF.

This clonotype came up many times. The chain links TRBV7-9 to TRBJ2-1, with D tentatively TRBD1 (6 bases). V gave up 5 bases and J gave up 6 bases, with 14 bases separating them. The CDR3 runs to 14 residues. The germline V gene encodes CDR1 SEHNR and CDR2 FQNEAQ (reference sequence). CDR3 in amino acids: CASSRRQVGNEQFF. The CDR3 region has the DNA TGTGCCAGCAGCCGGAGACAGGTCGGCAATGAGCAGTTCTTC. Combining the CDR3 with reference TRBV7-9 and TRBJ2-1 gives the whole variable domain DTGVSQNPRHKITKRGQNVTFRCDPISEHNRLYWYRQTLGQGPEFLTYFQNEAQLEKSRLLSDRFSAERPKGSFSTLEIQRTEQGDSAMYLCASSRRQVGNEQFFGPGTRLTVL.

Many counts were recorded for this clonotype. This chain links TRBV2 with TRBJ2-1; 8 bases agree with TRBD1. Germline values: CDR1 SNHLY, CDR2 FYNNEI. This CDR3 comprises 13 residues. Trimming took 6 bases from V and 5 from J; bases not matched to a gene: 3. The chain's CDR3 is CASRGQGNNEQFF. CDR3 DNA: TGTGCCAGCAGAGGACAGGGAAACAATGAGCAGTTCTTC. Supplemented by reference TRBV2 and TRBJ2-1, the full variable domain reads EPEVTQTPSHQVTQMGQEVILRCVPISNHLYFYWYRQILGQKVEFLVSFYNNEISEKSEIFDDQFSVERPDGSNFTLKIRSTKLEDSAMYFCASRGQGNNEQFFGPGTRLTVL.

Many counts were recorded for this clonotype. The CDR3 sequence is CASSESGRETQYF. CDR3 bases: TGTGCCAGCAGCGAGAGCGGGAGGGAGACCCAGTACTTC. V and J are TRBV7-3 and TRBJ2-5; 9 positions agree with TRBD2. The ends lost 5 bases at V and 5 bases at J; junction bases unmatched: 3. The CDR3 runs to 13 residues. Germline-derived CDR1 and CDR2 are SGHTA and FQGTGA.

At least ten counts were recorded for this clonotype. V is TRBV20-1 and J is TRBJ1-5, with TRBD1 identical over 9 bases. The junction had 5 bases not matched to a gene; V was cut back by 5 bases and J by 3 bases. Germline V CDR1 and CDR2: DFQATT, SNEGSKA (reference sequence). The CDR3 is 14 amino acids. The CDR3: CSAWTGAYNQPQHF. CDR3 DNA: TGCAGTGCTTGGACAGGGGCCTACAATCAGCCCCAGCATTTT.

The gene calls are TRBV28 and TRBJ2-7; TRBD2 matches 7 bases. Trimming removed 5 bases from V and 1 base from J; junction bases left unmatched: 2. The CDR3 loop spans 13 amino acids. CDR1 is MDHEN and CDR2 is SYDVKM in the germline V gene. CDR3 in amino acids: CASSERGSYEQYF. The CDR3 bases are TGTGCCAGCAGTGAGCGGGGATCCTACGAGCAGTACTTC.

The chain recombines TRBV15 with TRBJ2-5; maybe TRBD1 (6 bases). Trimming cost V 0 bases and J 0 bases, with 8 bases left between them. This CDR3 has 15 amino acids. Germline V gives CDR1 LNHNV, CDR2 YYDKDF (reference sequence). CDR3 amino acids: CATSRDQGYQETQYF. The CDR3 region has the DNA TGTGCCACCAGCAGAGATCAGGGGTACCAAGAGACCCAGTACTTC.

The table lists this clonotype with many counts. The chain links TRBV3-1 to TRBJ2-5, with D maybe TRBD2 (5 bases). This CDR3 has 13 amino acids. Germline lookup yields CDR1 LGHDT and CDR2 YNNKEL (reference sequence). Trimming stripped 1 base from V and 4 bases from J, with 7 bases between. CDR3 sequence reads: CASSQVSGETQYF. The CDR3 coding sequence is TGTGCCAGCAGCCAAGTAAGCGGAGAGACCCAGTACTTC.

This clonotype occurred many times. The V and J genes are TRBV27 and TRBJ1-6; 9 positions agree with TRBD1. Germline assignment: CDR1 MNHEY and CDR2 SMNVEV (reference sequence). V shed 4 bases, J shed 0 bases, and the junction held 13 bases outside the gene matches. The CDR3 spans 20 residues. The CDR3 sequence: CASSWSPSTGGSSYNSPLHF. In DNA form, the CDR3 reads TGTGCCAGCAGTTGGAGCCCCTCGACAGGGGGAAGCTCCTATAATTCACCCCTCCACTTT.

A remark on this clonotype: Since no conserved phenylalanine or tryptophan closes the CDR3, a read error is the likely cause. This sequence joins TRBV28 and TRBJ2-5; 9 nucleotides agree with TRBD2. CDR1 and CDR2 (germline): MDHEN, SYDVKM. The V segment lost 6 bases and the J segment 5 bases; nucleotides outside the gene matches: 10. This CDR3 is built from 15 residues. The CDR3: CASSHTGLARETQYS. The CDR3 bases are TGTGCCAGCAGCCACACTGGACTAGCGCGGGAGACCCAGTACTCC.

This clonotype showed up many times. The chain recombines TRBV3-1 with TRBJ2-5; tentatively, D is TRBD1 (5 bases). Trimming removed 5 bases from V and 5 bases from J, with 18 bases in between. The V gene's germline CDR1 is LGHDT and CDR2 YNNKEL (reference sequence). The CDR3 covers 15 residues. The DNA of the CDR3 is TGTGCCAGCAGCAGAGATCTCAGGGTCGGGGAGACCCAGTACTTC. This translates into CASSRDLRVGETQYF.

V gene TRBV7-8 combines with J gene TRBJ2-3; D might be TRBD2 (6 bases). CDR1 and CDR2 (germline): SGHVS, FQNEAQ. V was pared by 2 bases and J by 5 bases, with 14 bases between. The CDR3 extends over 15 amino acids. The chain's CDR3 is CASSLRTGAGDTQYF. The CDR3 nucleotides read TGTGCCAGCAGCTTACGAACGGGAGCGGGAGATACGCAGTATTTT.

This chain links TRBV20-1 with TRBJ1-2, with a possible D match to TRBD1 (5 bases). The CDR3 is made up of 18 amino acids. V lost 0 bases and J lost 2, with 22 bases in between. Germline V gives CDR1 DFQATT, CDR2 SNEGSKA (reference sequence). The CDR3, as DNA: TGCAGTGCTAGAGATTCCCCCAGCCGGAACAGGCCGAACTATGGCTACACCTTC. It codes for CSARDSPSRNRPNYGYTF.

The chain links TRBV29-1 to TRBJ2-2; unclear D gene. CDR1 is SQVTM and CDR2 is ANQGSEA in the germline V gene. The CDR3 is 16 residues long. The V gene lost 0 bases and the J gene lost 7 bases, with 18 bases spanning the gap. CDR3: CSVEDFPGSLGGELFF. The CDR3 DNA is TGCAGCGTTGAAGATTTTCCGGGCTCTTTAGGCGGGGAGCTGTTTTTT.

This clonotype was detected many times. The chain couples TRBV18 to TRBJ1-4; D may be TRBD1 (5 bases). Trimming shortened V by 3 bases and J by 4 bases, and 9 bases separated the two germline ends. This CDR3 spans 14 amino acids. Germline V CDR1 and CDR2: KGHSH, LQKENI. The CDR3 spells CASSPGGNNEKLFF. The CDR3 DNA reads as TGTGCCAGCTCACCTGGGGGGAATAATGAAAAACTGTTTTTT.